What follows is one TCR beta chain and its context. Its cognate antigen is unknown. The data were obtained in a study of a mutant IDH1 vaccine in newly diagnosed glioma. Study summary: Patients came in for eight vaccinations, in weeks 1, 3, 5, 7, 11, 15, 19 and 23. Vaccinations were initiated 4-6 weeks following radiotherapy alone, or were given together with temozolomide cycles. Treated patients had a mean age of approximately 40 years and an approximately 62% male, 37.5% female split.

Method: immunoSEQ multiplex PCR; TCRdb's copy keeps in-frame clones and lacks some. The sample records over 55,000 clones, approximately 78% being singletons. The time point here: week 23, last vaccination. All doses held 300 ug of mutant IDH1 20-mer peptide, with topical imiquimod. Donors' newly diagnosed IDH1-mutant WHO grade 3 or 4 astrocytomas lacked nuclear ATRX. Germline CDR1 and CDR2: SGDLS and YYNGEE. The ends were cut back, 3 bases at V and 4 bases at J, with 18 bases in the middle. The length of the CDR3 is 16 residues. This material consisted of PBMCs, taken from a glioma patient whose treatment included an IDH1 peptide vaccine. This receptor was identified in a middle-aged woman with glioma. Some clones in this sample may be carry-over from other donors' samples. The genes are TRBV9 and TRBJ2-3, with D perhaps being TRBD1 or TRBD2 (5 bases each). The CDR3 DNA follows: TGTGCCAGCAGCGCGCCGGGCCGAGGGGTATCAGATACGCAGTATTTT. Its protein product is CASSAPGRGVSDTQYF.